This TCR beta chain was identified during a study of CD8 T cells in ankylosing spondylitis. Study-level results: A motif in TCR beta, a set of roughly eight highly homologous variants, appeared characteristic of ankylosing spondylitis blood.

Turning to this clonotype: Its antigen is not identified.

V shed 7 bases, J shed 3 bases, and the junction held 9 bases outside the gene matches. CDR1 and CDR2 from the germline V gene are SQVTM and ANQGSEA. The CDR3 consists of 15 residues. TCRdb re-analysed the 5' RACE reads in MiXCR, keeping a single row per CDR3 protein. The sample holds hundreds of thousands of distinct CDR3 sequences, roughly a quarter seen once. Material: blood, either unsorted or a sorted T cell fraction (not recorded which). This sequence was found in a male donor with ankylosing spondylitis. The V gene is TRBV29-1, the J gene TRBJ2-2; 9 nucleotides line up with TRBD2. CDR3 sequence reads: CSASIAGAHTGELFF. CDR3 DNA sequence: TGCAGCGCCTCGATAGCGGGGGCTCACACCGGGGAGCTGTTTTTT.